What follows are 15 T cell receptor beta chains derived from one specimen sequenced in a study of CXCR3-negative and CXCR3-positive naive CD8 T cells (dated by TCRdb to between 2018 and 2021). Results and caveats for the whole study, not just this receptor: TRB CDR3s from CXCR3-positive naive cells showed higher hydrophobicity (lower Kidera factor 4), lower energy, and higher strength and volume indices than CXCR3-negative naive cells.

The sequencer was a NextSeq 550. The Human TCR Profiling Kit (MiLaboratory) was used to make UMI-labeled 5' RACE TRB cDNA libraries. Reads reprocessed by TCRdb are summarized as one entry per CDR3 protein sequence, and DNA is absent. The record for this sample contains about 50,000 distinct CDR3 sequences. 0.56% of the sample goes to the ten largest clones. The antigens of these receptors remain unknown. Sequencing input: naive CXCR3+ CD8+ T cells from blood. The cell subset or site label here, explained by the study, means: CD45RO-CCR7+CD27+CD95- naive CD8+ T cells expressing CXCR3 (TNR3+). The receptors were gathered from a human donor in good health. Some clones in this sample may be carry-over from other donors' samples.

The chain links TRBV15 to TRBJ2-1; the TCRdb call, TRBD2, lacks DNA for checking. Germline CDR1 LNHNV, CDR2 YYDKDF (reference sequence). The CDR3 loop spans 15 amino acids. The chain's CDR3 is CATSRDAGSYNEQFF.

The J gene is TRBJ2-7, the V gene TRBV10-3; there is no DNA to check the TCRdb D call of TRBD1. This CDR3 is 15 amino acids long. Germline CDR1 reads ENHRY; CDR2 reads SYGVKD. The CDR3 sequence: CAISESGDWAYEQYF.

V usage is TRBV7-6 and J usage is TRBJ2-7; TCRdb's assignment of TRBD1 cannot be checked, as there is no DNA. Per the germline V gene, CDR1 is SGHVS and CDR2 is FNYEAQ. This CDR3 is built from 15 residues. Here the CDR3 reads CASSLGQAPIYEQYF.

The chain joins TRBV7-6 to TRBJ1-2. This CDR3 spans 12 amino acids. Germline assignment: CDR1 SGHVS and CDR2 FNYEAQ. This CDR3 is CASSLAAYGYTF.

In terms of frequency, this clonotype is medium-sized. The CDR3 protein is CASSWVETQYF. This chain connects TRBV7-9 to TRBJ2-5. The CDR3 sequence is 11 residues long. The germline CDR1 and CDR2 sequences are SEHNR and FQNEAQ (reference sequence). Using reference TRBV7-9 and TRBJ2-5 for the parts outside the CDR3, the full variable domain is DTGVSQNPRHKITKRGQNVTFRCDPISEHNRLYWYRQTLGQGPEFLTYFQNEAQLEKSRLLSDRFSAERPKGSFSTLEIQRTEQGDSAMYLCASSWVETQYFGPGTRLLVL.

The chain combines TRBV29-1 with TRBJ2-7; TCRdb calls TRBD1, which cannot be checked without DNA. The CDR3 length is 14 residues. Germline CDR1 and CDR2: SQVTM and ANQGSEA. The CDR3 region is CSVLGARSSYEQYF.

The chain uses TRBV5-5 and TRBJ2-5. CDR1 and CDR2 from the germline V gene are SGHKS and YYEKEE (reference sequence). The CDR3 runs 12 residues. This chain's CDR3 is CASSLYEETQYF. Together with reference TRBV5-5 and TRBJ2-5, the CDR3 gives the full variable domain: DAGVTQSPTHLIKTRGQQVTLRCSPISGHKSVSWYQQVLGQGPQFIFQYYEKEERGRGNFPDRFSARQFPNYSSELNVNALLLGDSALYLCASSLYEETQYFGPGTRLLVL.

CDR3 sequence: CATSDLIAGELFF. V is TRBV24-1 and J is TRBJ2-2. The CDR3 spans 13 residues. CDR1 and CDR2 (germline): KGHDR, SFDVKD.

The V and J genes are TRBV6-2 or TRBV6-3 and TRBJ2-7; the D call of TRBD2 rests on TCRdb alone, since no DNA is present to check it. Germline V CDR1 and CDR2: MNHEY, SVGEGT. The CDR3 sequence is 15 residues long. The CDR3 spells CASSKGTSGTYEQYF.

V gene TRBV15 combines with J gene TRBJ2-3; checking the TCRdb D call of TRBD1 is not possible without DNA. The germline CDR1 and CDR2 sequences are LNHNV and YYDKDF (reference sequence). The CDR3 loop spans 15 amino acids. CDR3: CATSSYRASTDTQYF. The full variable domain, its missing parts supplied by reference TRBV15 and TRBJ2-3, is DAMVIQNPRYQVTQFGKPVTLSCSQTLNHNVMYWYQQKSSQAPKLLFHYYDKDFNNEADTPDNFQSRRPNTSFCFLDIRSPGLGDTAMYLCATSSYRASTDTQYFGPGTRLTVL.

This chain uses TRBV12-3 or TRBV12-4 with TRBJ2-3; absent DNA, TCRdb's TRBD1 call cannot be checked. This CDR3 contains 14 residues. This chain's CDR3 is CASSQGQGRDTQYF.

This chain uses TRBV4-3 with TRBJ2-7; TCRdb names TRBD1, which stays unverified in the absence of DNA. The CDR3 runs 17 residues. Germline CDR1 is LGHNA and CDR2 is YSLEER. Here the CDR3 reads CASSQALQGLGIYEQYF.

This chain connects TRBV28 to TRBJ2-2; TCRdb calls TRBD1, which cannot be checked without DNA. This CDR3 comprises 17 residues. Germline assignment: CDR1 MDHEN and CDR2 SYDVKM. This chain's CDR3 is CASSFGWDRVNTGELFF.

The V and J genes are TRBV7-8 and TRBJ2-3. Germline V CDR1 and CDR2: SGHVS, FQNEAQ. There are 17 residues in the CDR3. The CDR3 protein is CASSLLLAAISTDTQYF.

CDR3 residues: CSAPQGNTEAFF. V is TRBV20-1 and J is TRBJ1-1; TCRdb gives TRBD1 as the D gene, but with no DNA this cannot be confirmed. CDR1 and CDR2 from the germline V gene are DFQATT and SNEGSKA (reference sequence). There are 12 residues in the CDR3.